A selection of T cell receptor beta chains follows, all from one sample in a study of T-cell reconstitution after alpha-beta-depleted transplantation in children. From the PCR reads, TCRdb called clonotypes with MiXCR, one entry per CDR3 protein. The top ten hold less than 15% of the sample, which has some 200,000 distinct CDR3 sequences, roughly 14% seen once. Sequencing used PBMCs from the stem cell graft donor, obtained from the stem cell graft. The receptors stem from a human donor who donated a stem cell graft to a child with acute lymphoblastic leukemia. CDR3s include the opening cysteine and the closing phenylalanine or tryptophan. The order of the fields is J gene, V gene, CDR3 protein.

TRBJ2-1,TRBV5-1,CASLPGLAGRRSYNEQFF
TRBJ2-7,TRBV7-6,CASSARGSIHEQYF
TRBJ1-1,TRBV29-1,CSAGQGGSTEAFF
TRBJ2-7,TRBV7-8,CASRLPAADSYEQYF
TRBJ2-5,TRBV20-1,CSARDLELLQETQYF
TRBJ2-7,TRBV4-1,CASSPSRGPYEQYF
TRBJ2-7,TRBV6-5,CASSYSRGYEQYF
TRBJ1-1,TRBV20-1,CSARVGVEAFF
TRBJ1-1,TRBV7-6,CASSLRQGMNTEAFF
TRBJ2-5,TRBV7-2,CASSLESGGPKYF
TRBJ2-1,TRBV20-1,CSARVQLYNEQFF
TRBJ2-1,TRBV5-6,CASSLGSQRYNEQFF
TRBJ2-1,TRBV12-3/TRBV12-4,CASSFGEITEQFF
TRBJ2-2,TRBV5-1,CASSGGQAVNTGELFF
TRBJ2-7,TRBV12-3/TRBV12-4,CASRKSGTTYEQYF
TRBJ2-1,TRBV5-1,CASSLASRDEQFF
TRBJ1-2,TRBV12-3/TRBV12-4,CASSFIAATDYYGYGYTF
TRBJ1-1,TRBV7-8,CASSGTDRGDTEAFF
TRBJ1-1,TRBV7-6,CASSPTPGTEAFF
TRBJ1-1,TRBV7-2,CASSRNAKGYTINTEAFF
TRBJ1-2,TRBV27,CASTLVGGDYGYTF
TRBJ2-2,TRBV12-3/TRBV12-4,CASLGGTGYTGELFF
TRBJ2-6,TRBV19,CASSIGANVLTF
TRBJ1-2,TRBV20-1,CSARDPGQRANYGYTF
TRBJ2-7,TRBV11-1,CASSFTAGAYEQYF
TRBJ2-7,TRBV5-1,CASSWGLADAEQYF
TRBJ2-4,TRBV6-1,CASSTGAKNIQYF
TRBJ2-7,TRBV6-5,CASSYPTKGQGRTYEQYF
TRBJ2-2,TRBV12-3/TRBV12-4,CASRRDRDTGELFF
TRBJ2-1,TRBV5-1,CASSFTGLGSEQFF
TRBJ2-3,TRBV20-1,CSVELVTHGSTDTQYF
TRBJ2-2,TRBV5-1,CASSPGDRDTGELFF
TRBJ2-1,TRBV7-8,CASSLERLNEQFF
TRBJ2-1,TRBV7-6,CASSLQREPNEQFF
TRBJ1-5,TRBV12-3/TRBV12-4,CASSSGDRVSNQPQHF
TRBJ1-5,TRBV20-1,CSARPGQGVNQPQHF
TRBJ2-7,TRBV20-1,CSASKAENYEQYF
TRBJ1-3,TRBV5-1,CASSSLGDTIYF